A selection of T cell receptor beta chains follows, all from one sample in a study of multiple sclerosis patients with progressive multifocal leukoencephalopathy. Clones were sequenced by immunoSEQ multiplex PCR, and TCRdb holds only the in-frame ones, with some missing. The sample lists tens of thousands of clones, roughly 90% occurring once. The starting material was PBMCs, obtained from a patient treated with natalizumab. These receptors were taken from a human donor with multiple sclerosis. The CDR3 runs from the conserved cysteine through the conserved F or W. A D gene is named only where the DNA matches it firmly. The listing skips clone size in some rows; elsewhere it reads once, few, many or a size class.

TGTGCCAGCAGCTTGACAGGGATCTACGAGCAGTACTTC CASSLTGIYEQYF - TRBV7-9 TRBD1 TRBJ2-7
TGTGCCAGCAGTGATCGGGACAACTATGGCTACACCTTC CASSDRDNYGYTF - TRBV6-1 - TRBJ1-2
TGTGCCAGCAGCGTAGAAGAATCCTCCGAGCAGTACTTC CASSVEESSEQYF - TRBV9 - TRBJ2-7
TGTGCCAGCAGTAAGAGGGACACTGAAGCTTTCTTT CASSKRDTEAFF - TRBV2 - TRBJ1-1
TGTGCCAGCAGTGAAACGCGGGGGCAAGAGACCCAGTACTTC CASSETRGQETQYF once TRBV6-1 TRBD2 TRBJ2-5
TGTGCCAGCAGTGATAGCGGGGGAGCCCAAGAGACCCAGTACTTC CASSDSGGAQETQYF - TRBV28 TRBD2 TRBJ2-5
TGTGCCTGGAGAGTGGGGGCTTTCGGGACCGGGGAGCTGTTTTTT CAWRVGAFGTGELFF - TRBV30 - TRBJ2-2
TGTGCCAGCAGCCGGGACAACCACCTAGCCTACGAGCAGTACTTC CASSRDNHLAYEQYF - TRBV11-1 - TRBJ2-7
TGTGCCAGCAGCTTACCGACAGGGGAAGCTTTCTTT CASSLPTGEAFF - TRBV7-9 TRBD1 TRBJ1-1
TGTGCCAGCACCGTCAGGGTGGACACTGAAGCTTTCTTT CASTVRVDTEAFF - TRBV7-9 - TRBJ1-1
TGTGCCAGCAGCTTAGTAGTCATCTATGGCTACACCTTC CASSLVVIYGYTF - TRBV7-2 - TRBJ1-2
TGTGCCAGCAGCCTTCTGGGACAAGGGCCCTACGAGCAGTACTTC CASSLLGQGPYEQYF - TRBV13 - TRBJ2-7
TGTGCCAGCAGCTCCGGGACCCGCGGAACCCAGCATTTT CASSSGTRGTQHF - TRBV7-9 - TRBJ1-5
TGTGCCAGCAGCCAGGCACAGGGTAACACCGGGGAGCTGTTTTTT CASSQAQGNTGELFF - TRBV4-2 - TRBJ2-2
TGTGCCAGCAGCTCCAACTCAGATACGCAGTATTTT CASSSNSDTQYF few TRBV11-3 - TRBJ2-3
TGCGCCAGCAGTCGAGTAGCGTGGACAGGGGACTCCCCTAACTATGGCTACACCTTC CASSRVAWTGDSPNYGYTF - TRBV10-2 TRBD1 TRBJ1-2
TGTGCCAGCAGCGGGACAGATAATTCACCCCTCCACTTT CASSGTDNSPLHF - TRBV6-6 TRBD1 TRBJ1-6
TGTGCCAGCATCAAACAGGGTTCGAACACTGAAGCTTTCTTT CASIKQGSNTEAFF - TRBV27 - TRBJ1-1
TGTGCCAGCAGTGAGTCCGGGACACGGAACACCGGGGAGCTGTTTTTT CASSESGTRNTGELFF - TRBV6-4 - TRBJ2-2
TGTGCCAGCAGCTCCGGGACCCTGGAGACCCAGTACTTC CASSSGTLETQYF - TRBV7-8 - TRBJ2-5
TGTGCCAGTAGCGGGACAGCTTACTATGGCTACACCTTC CASSGTAYYGYTF - TRBV19 TRBD1 TRBJ1-2
TGTGCCAGTAGTATCCGGACAGGCTTCCAAGAGACCCAGTACTTC CASSIRTGFQETQYF once TRBV19 TRBD1 TRBJ2-5
TGTGCCAGTAGTCGGGACCGGAACACTGAAGCTTTCTTT CASSRDRNTEAFF - TRBV19 - TRBJ1-1
TGCGCCAGCAGCCCGGGACTAGCGGCGGGGGAGACCCAGTACTTC CASSPGLAAGETQYF - TRBV5-1 TRBD2 TRBJ2-5
TGTGCCAGCAGCCAAGTACAGGGGACTGGGGGTAATTCACCCCTCCACTTT CASSQVQGTGGNSPLHF - TRBV4-2 TRBD1 TRBJ1-6
TGTGCCCGAACGAGACAGGGGGGTAACTATGGCTACACCTTC CARTRQGGNYGYTF - TRBV30 TRBD1 TRBJ1-2
TGTGCCAGCAGCTTAATAGGGGGGATAAGTCAGCCCCAGCATTTT CASSLIGGISQPQHF - TRBV11-2 - TRBJ1-5
TGCGCCAGCAGCCAAGACTACAATGAGCAGTTCTTC CASSQDYNEQFF - TRBV4-3 - TRBJ2-1
TGTGCCAGCACCAGTCAGGGAATTTGGGATGAGCAGTTCTTC CASTSQGIWDEQFF - TRBV2 - TRBJ2-1
TGTGCCAGCAGATCCGGAAACACCATATATTTT CASRSGNTIYF - TRBV4-2 - TRBJ1-3
TGTGCCAGCAGTGAGAGGGGGACAGAGGAATCACCCCTCCACTTT CASSERGTEESPLHF - TRBV2 TRBD1 TRBJ1-6
TGCGCCAGCGCCCGGGACAGGGTCTCGTCGGAGACCCAGTACTTC CASARDRVSSETQYF - TRBV4-1 TRBD1 TRBJ2-5
TGCAGCGTTGGCTTTCAGGGTTCCTACAATGAGCAGTTCTTC CSVGFQGSYNEQFF - TRBV29-1 - TRBJ2-1
TGTGCCAGCAGCTACCGGGGGGGCGTCTACGAGCAGTACTTC CASSYRGGVYEQYF few TRBV6-1 TRBD2 TRBJ2-7
TGTGCCTGGAGACAGGGGGGCACCGGGGAGCTGTTTTTT CAWRQGGTGELFF - TRBV30 TRBD1 TRBJ2-2
TGTGCCAGCAGTCCCTGGACAGGGCACTCTGGAAACACCATATATTTT CASSPWTGHSGNTIYF - TRBV27 TRBD1 TRBJ1-3
TGTGCCAGCAGTACTGGGGTCGAGCAGTACTTC CASSTGVEQYF - TRBV6-5 - TRBJ2-7